These 9 T cell receptor beta chains were all obtained from the same sample, sequenced in a study of blood T cell repertoires in COVID-19. The method was immunoSEQ multiplex PCR; TCRdb's version includes in-frame clones alone and lacks a portion of them. Here the sample spans a few hundred thousand clones, around 90% being singletons. Sequencing was performed on PBMCs or T cells enriched from blood (not recorded which). These receptor sequences come from a man aged 25-45 years who had been exposed to COVID-19.

The chain has TRBV5-1 and TRBJ1-2; 10 bases agree with TRBD1. CDR1 SGHRS and CDR2 YFSETQ come from the germline V gene. CDR3 length: 16 residues. After removal of 4 bases from V and 2 bases from J, the junction contained 8 bases not matched to a gene. The CDR3 region has the DNA TGCGCCAGCAGCATCCTACCGGGACAGGGGAACTATGGCTACACCTTC. It encodes CASSILPGQGNYGYTF.

The rearrangement joins TRBV4-1 to TRBJ2-2; 11 bases are a match to TRBD2. The length of the CDR3 is 18 residues. J was trimmed by 5 bases and V by 0 bases; bases with no gene match: 8. The germline V gene encodes CDR1 MGHRA and CDR2 YSYEKL. CDR3 residues: CASSQDSWLAGGTGELFF. CDR3 DNA sequence: TGCGCCAGCAGCCAAGATTCCTGGCTAGCGGGGGGAACCGGGGAGCTGTTTTTT.

This chain connects TRBV11-2 to TRBJ1-2, with 7 nucleotides matching TRBD1. The CDR3 sequence is 14 residues long. The V and J ends lost 4 bases and 7 bases, in that order; junction bases with no gene match: 9. CDR1 and CDR2 from the germline V gene are SGHAT and FQNNGV. CDR3 nucleotides: TGTGCCAGCAGCTCCAATGACAGGGAGCGTGGCTACACCTTC. This codes for CASSSNDRERGYTF.

This clone occurred a few times. The chain recombines TRBV7-6 with TRBJ2-7, with 11 bases identical to TRBD1. V gave up 3 bases and J gave up 1 base; unmatched junction bases: 5. This CDR3 comprises 16 residues. CDR1 SGHVS and CDR2 FNYEAQ come from the germline V gene. This CDR3 reads CASSLAGTGGSYEQYF. CDR3 coding DNA: TGTGCCAGCAGCTTGGCCGGGACAGGGGGTTCCTACGAGCAGTACTTC.

In this sample, this clone turned up a few times. The chain combines TRBV10-1 with TRBJ1-1; maybe TRBD1 (6 bases). This CDR3 has 13 residues. Trimming removed 6 bases at V and 0 bases at J, with 8 bases between. Germline CDR1 is WNHNN and CDR2 is SYGVQD (reference sequence). The CDR3 DNA sequence: TGCGCCAGCAGGGACAGCATGAACACTGAAGCTTTCTTT. Translation gives CASRDSMNTEAFF.

There are a few counts of this clone. CDR3 nucleotides: TGCGCCAGCAGCTTGGACGGGGGGCGAGCTAATGAAAAACTGTTTTTT. Amino acid sequence: CASSLDGGRANEKLFF. The gene calls are TRBV5-1 and TRBJ1-4, with D possibly matching TRBD1 (6 bases). V lost 0 bases, J lost 3 bases, and 12 bases lay in between. Per germline, CDR1 SGHRS and CDR2 YFSETQ. The CDR3 is made up of 16 amino acids.

The chain couples TRBV4-3 to TRBJ2-7; tentatively, D is TRBD2 (6 bases). CDR3 size: 13 residues. The V and J ends lost 1 base and 6 bases respectively, with 10 bases between them. Germline V lookup: CDR1 LGHNA, CDR2 YSLEER. The CDR3 region has the DNA TGCGCCAGCAGCCAAGTTCGGGGGAGCGAGCAGTACTTC. Translation: CASSQVRGSEQYF.

The V and J genes are TRBV6-5 and TRBJ2-1; D may be TRBD1 (5 bases). This CDR3 spans 13 amino acids. V was trimmed by 3 bases and J by 10 bases, leaving 13 bases between them. CDR1 MNHEY and CDR2 SVGAGI come from the germline V gene. The CDR3, as DNA: TGTGCCAGCAGTTATGTAAGGGGAAGAGAGCAGTTCTTC. Amino acids: CASSYVRGREQFF.

The CDR3 spells CASSPGSGGEVEQFF. In DNA, the CDR3 is TGTGCCAGCAGCCCAGGGAGCGGGGGGGAAGTTGAGCAGTTCTTC. The J gene is TRBJ2-1, the V gene TRBV2, with 10 bases that match TRBD2. Germline V CDR1 and CDR2: SNHLY, FYNNEI. The ends lost 6 bases at V and 9 bases at J; junction bases unmatched: 11. The CDR3 length is 15 residues.